The present TCR beta chain was sequenced within a study of blood T cell repertoires in COVID-19. Overall study: Spain, Italy and the United States supplied samples that represented acute and convalescent COVID-19. The cDNA or gDNA used as material had been derived from T cells, B-cell-depleted T cells, or PBMCs.

In Seattle, patients joined the study during active infection and were tracked longitudinally. This CDR3 spans 12 amino acids. Looked up from germline, CDR1 is LGHDT and CDR2 is YNNKEL (reference sequence). Trimming took 6 bases from V and 3 from J, leaving 6 bases between them. Per the authors' pipeline: Amplification from reference gene primers served as the basis for estimated nucleated cell counts. Assay used: immunoSEQ multiplex PCR; TCRdb lists only in-frame clones, some missing. The D gene and trimming were derived from the DNA, and the V and J assignments and clone size from that table. The table includes some 160,000 clones, around four fifths detected once.

This TCR was sampled from a woman over 75 with COVID-19, enrolled during active disease. The source material was peripheral blood. The chain recombines TRBV3-1 (or the pseudogene TRBV3-2) with TRBJ2-1; unclear D gene. The CDR3 loop reads CASSRVYNEQFF. The CDR3 DNA reads TGTGCCAGCAGTCGAGTCTACAATGAGCAGTTCTTC.